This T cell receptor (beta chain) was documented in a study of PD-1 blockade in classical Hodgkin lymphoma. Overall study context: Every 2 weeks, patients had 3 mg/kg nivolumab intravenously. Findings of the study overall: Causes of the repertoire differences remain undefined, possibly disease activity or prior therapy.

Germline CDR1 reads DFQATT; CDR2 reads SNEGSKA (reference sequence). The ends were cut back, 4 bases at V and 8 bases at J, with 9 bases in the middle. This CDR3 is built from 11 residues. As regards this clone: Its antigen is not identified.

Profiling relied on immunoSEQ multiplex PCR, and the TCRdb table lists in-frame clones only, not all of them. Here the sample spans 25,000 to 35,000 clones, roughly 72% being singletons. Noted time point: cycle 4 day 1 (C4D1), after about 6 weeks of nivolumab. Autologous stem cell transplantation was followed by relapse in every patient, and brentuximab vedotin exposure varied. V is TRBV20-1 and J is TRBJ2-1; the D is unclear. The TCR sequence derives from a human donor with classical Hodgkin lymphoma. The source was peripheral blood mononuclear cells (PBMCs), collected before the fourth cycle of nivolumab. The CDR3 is CSATRWDEQFF. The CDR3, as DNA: TGCAGTGCTACACGGTGGGATGAGCAGTTCTTC.